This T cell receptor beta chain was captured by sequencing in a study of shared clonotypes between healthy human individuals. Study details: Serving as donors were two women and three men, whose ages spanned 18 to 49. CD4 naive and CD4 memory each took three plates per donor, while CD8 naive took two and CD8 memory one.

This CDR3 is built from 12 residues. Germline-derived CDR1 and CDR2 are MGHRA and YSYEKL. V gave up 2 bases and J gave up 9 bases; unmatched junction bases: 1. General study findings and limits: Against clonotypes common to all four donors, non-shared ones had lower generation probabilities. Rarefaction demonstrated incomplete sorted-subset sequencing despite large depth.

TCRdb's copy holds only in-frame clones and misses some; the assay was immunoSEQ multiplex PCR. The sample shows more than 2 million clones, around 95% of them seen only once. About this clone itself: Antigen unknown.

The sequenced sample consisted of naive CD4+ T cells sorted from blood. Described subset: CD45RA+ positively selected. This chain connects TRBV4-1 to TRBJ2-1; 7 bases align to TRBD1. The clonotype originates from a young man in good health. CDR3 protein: CASSQRQGEQFF. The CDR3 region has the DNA TGCGCCAGCAGCCAACGACAGGGTGAGCAGTTCTTC.